Below, 9 T cell receptor beta chains from the same sample are listed, as sequenced in a study of chemoradiotherapy in HPV16-positive cancers. The protocol was immunoSEQ multiplex PCR, while the TCRdb copy is restricted to in-frame clones and leaves out a portion. The sample carries about 7,800 clones, about 66% recorded once. Sampling was conducted from a patient who underwent chemoradiotherapy. These receptors were obtained from a human donor with HPV-associated anogenital cancer.

The chain combines TRBV27 with TRBJ2-7; 7 bases match TRBD2. The CDR3 length is 15 residues. Germline V gives CDR1 MNHEY, CDR2 SMNVEV (reference sequence). Trimming took 5 bases from V and 1 from J; bases not matched to a gene: 8. The CDR3 bases are TGTGCCAGCAGTCCGGCGACTAGCCAGTCCTACGAGCAGTACTTC. It encodes CASSPATSQSYEQYF.

This sequence joins TRBV2 and TRBJ1-1, with unresolved D. The CDR3 is 14 residues long. Trimming left V 7 bases short and J 1 base short, with 13 bases between. Germline values: CDR1 SNHLY, CDR2 FYNNEI. CDR3 protein: CASNLRPGNTEAFF. The CDR3 DNA follows: TGTGCCAGCAACCTGCGCCCCGGGAACACTGAAGCTTTCTTT. The complete variable domain, with remaining parts taken from reference TRBV2 and TRBJ1-1, reads EPEVTQTPSHQVTQMGQEVILRCVPISNHLYFYWYRQILGQKVEFLVSFYNNEISEKSEIFDDQFSVERPDGSNFTLKIRSTKLEDSAMYFCASNLRPGNTEAFFGQGTRLTVV.

The chain combines TRBV7-9 with TRBJ2-1, with 9 bases fitting TRBD2. J was trimmed by 9 bases and V by 5 bases; bases with no gene match: 17. Looked up from germline, CDR1 is SEHNR and CDR2 is FQNEAQ (reference sequence). This CDR3 is 17 amino acids long. In nucleotides, the CDR3 is TGTGCCAGCAGCCGAGCCGGGAGTAGCGGGAGAGGTAGTGAGCAGTTCTTC. Protein product: CASSRAGSSGRGSEQFF.

This clone has a handful of counts. The CDR3 is CSYLRDRGRNEQFF. The CDR3 DNA sequence: TGCAGCTATCTCCGGGACAGGGGAAGGAATGAGCAGTTCTTC. J is TRBJ2-1 and V is TRBV29-1, with 10 bases matching TRBD1. The CDR3 runs 14 residues. With V trimmed by 8 bases and J by 7 bases, 11 bases remained unmatched. CDR1 and CDR2 (germline): SQVTM, ANQGSEA.

The CDR3 DNA sequence: TGTGCCTGGAGTTCTCTACGGCAGGGATATGGCTACACCTTC. Translated: CAWSSLRQGYGYTF. The V and J genes are TRBV30 and TRBJ1-2; possibly TRBD1 for D (5 bases). The length of the CDR3 is 14 residues. Germline CDR1 reads GTSNPN; CDR2 reads SVGIG (reference sequence). V lost 2 bases and J 5 bases, leaving 15 bases between the germline ends.

This chain connects TRBV9 to TRBJ2-3; possible D gene TRBD2, 5 bases. V gave up 0 bases and J gave up 6 bases, with 11 bases separating them. CDR3 length: 14 amino acids. Germline V gene lookup returns CDR1 SGDLS and CDR2 YYNGEE. CDR3 residues: CASSVDGNADTQYF. For the CDR3, the DNA is TGTGCCAGCAGCGTAGACGGGAATGCGGATACGCAGTATTTT. The full variable domain, with the rest looked up from reference TRBV9 and TRBJ2-3, is DSGVTQTPKHLITATGQRVTLRCSPRSGDLSVYWYQQSLDQGLQFLIQYYNGEERAKGNILERFSAQQFPDLHSELNLSSLELGDSALYFCASSVDGNADTQYFGPGTRLTVL.

This chain uses TRBV11-3 with TRBJ2-1, with TRBD2 matching 14 bases. Germline V gene lookup returns CDR1 SGHNT and CDR2 YENEEA. J was trimmed by 3 bases and V by 5 bases; bases with no gene match: 6. The CDR3 consists of 17 residues. The CDR3 protein is CASSDGLAGGGYNEQFF. The CDR3 DNA reads TGTGCCAGCAGCGACGGACTAGCGGGGGGAGGCTACAATGAGCAGTTCTTC.

The V gene is TRBV6-5, the J gene TRBJ2-3; no clear D. Germline V gene sequence: CDR1 MNHEY, CDR2 SVGAGI. Between the trimmed V and J ends, which lost 0 bases and 4 bases, there was a span of 11 bases. The CDR3 covers 15 residues. The CDR3 protein is CASSYSTPGPDTQYF. As DNA, the CDR3 is TGTGCCAGCAGTTACTCGACGCCAGGTCCAGATACGCAGTATTTT.

The V and J genes are TRBV6-1 and TRBJ2-5; 9 bases agree with TRBD1. Trimming cost V 6 bases and J 4 bases; bases outside gene matches: 9. The CDR3 spans 15 residues. CDR1 and CDR2 from the germline V gene are MNHNS and SASEGT. The CDR3 DNA follows: TGTGCCAGCAGATCCCCCCGGACAGGGGTAGAGACCCAGTACTTC. This gives the protein CASRSPRTGVETQYF.